Shown below are 9 T cell receptor beta chains from a single sample sequenced in a study of cytomegalovirus exposure and HLA in healthy donors. TCRdb keeps only in-frame clones here, not all; method: immunoSEQ multiplex PCR. The sample shows about 110,000 clones, around nine tenths of them seen only once. Sequenced: PBMCs. The receptors come from a woman in her late teens or twenties in good health and CMV-seronegative.

This chain links TRBV28 with TRBJ2-1; maybe TRBD1 (8 bases). With 9 bases removed from V and 6 bases from J, the gap between germline ends came to 18 bases. This CDR3 is 14 amino acids long. CDR1 is MDHEN and CDR2 is SYDVKM in the germline V gene. CDR3 sequence reads: CASIQGGSLNEQFF. The CDR3 DNA is TGTGCCAGTATACAGGGGGGGTCTCTCAATGAGCAGTTCTTC. The full variable domain, rest sourced from reference TRBV28 and TRBJ2-1, is DVKVTQSSRYLVKRTGEKVFLECVQDMDHENMFWYRQDPGLGLRLIYFSYDVKMKEKGDIPEGYSVSREKKERFSLILESASTNQTSMYLCASIQGGSLNEQFFGPGTRLTVL.

This rearrangement joins TRBV30 to TRBJ2-4; TRBD1 matches at 8 bases. This CDR3 is 13 amino acids long. Trimming took 3 bases from V and 7 from J; bases not matched to a gene: 5. Looked up from germline, CDR1 is GTSNPN and CDR2 is SVGIG (reference sequence). The CDR3 spells CAWRADRVNIQYF. The CDR3 DNA reads TGTGCCTGGAGGGCGGACAGGGTTAACATTCAGTACTTC.

This clone was seen once. The chain links TRBV7-2 to TRBJ1-4; TRBD1 agrees at 9 bases. This CDR3 contains 15 residues. J was trimmed by 7 bases and V by 5 bases; bases with no gene match: 8. Germline-derived CDR1 and CDR2 are SGHTA and FQGNSA. The CDR3 reads CASSPTGTGSEKLFF. For the CDR3, the DNA is TGTGCCAGCAGCCCCACCGGGACAGGGAGTGAAAAACTGTTTTTT.

This clone appeared a single time. The rearrangement uses TRBV28 and TRBJ2-7, with a weak D call TRBD1 (6 bases). With 7 bases removed from V and 2 bases from J, the gap between germline ends came to 27 bases. The CDR3 length is 18 residues. Germline V gives CDR1 MDHEN, CDR2 SYDVKM. CDR3 bases: TGTGCCAGCAAAGGGCTGGGACACGTTAGGGGACCCACCTACGAGCAGTACTTC. Encoded protein: CASKGLGHVRGPTYEQYF.

The V call is TRBV7-2, the J call TRBJ2-1; D may be TRBD2 (6 bases). V was cut by 7 bases and J by 3 bases, with 16 bases left in between. CDR1 and CDR2 (germline): SGHTA, FQGNSA. This CDR3 is 15 amino acids long. CDR3 region: CASNSRGQSYNEQFF. For the CDR3, the DNA is TGTGCCAGCAACTCGCGGGGTCAAAGCTACAATGAGCAGTTCTTC.

The rearrangement links TRBV6-4 to TRBJ2-2; tentative D call: TRBD1 (5 bases). The CDR3 sequence is 14 residues long. Germline V CDR1 and CDR2: MRHNA, SNTAGT. Written as DNA, the CDR3 is TGTGCAACAGCGTCAGGGCCGAACACCGGGGAGCTGTTTTTT. The encoded protein is CATASGPNTGELFF.

This clone was detected once. J is TRBJ1-1 and V is TRBV10-3, with D possibly matching TRBD1 (5 bases). The germline V gene encodes CDR1 ENHRY and CDR2 SYGVKD. Trimming took 2 bases from V and 5 from J, leaving 18 bases between them. This CDR3 is built from 16 residues. For the CDR3, the DNA is TGTGCCATCAGTGAGCACGGGGGACTAGAGAGTACTGAAGCTTTCTTT. Protein sequence: CAISEHGGLESTEAFF.

This clone occurred once. DNA of the CDR3: TGTGCCAGCAGTGAAGGAGCGGGGGTACTGGAGACCCAGTACTTC. It yields the protein CASSEGAGVLETQYF. This chain links TRBV6-1 with TRBJ2-5; TRBD2 aligns across 8 bases. After removal of 1 base from V and 5 bases from J, the junction contained 6 bases not matched to a gene. Germline V gene sequence: CDR1 MNHNS, CDR2 SASEGT. There are 15 residues in the CDR3.

The chain has TRBV18 and TRBJ2-7; perhaps TRBD2 as D (5 bases). V lost 6 bases and J lost 0, with 12 bases in between. The V gene's germline CDR1 is KGHSH and CDR2 LQKENI. CDR3 length: 14 residues. The CDR3 bases are TGTGCCAGCTCGCGATATACTAGCTCCTACGAGCAGTACTTC. Residues: CASSRYTSSYEQYF.